These 30 T cell receptor beta chains came from one sample sequenced in a study of OX40 agonist ivuxolimab in advanced cancers. TCRdb's table, derived via immunoSEQ multiplex PCR, lists solely in-frame clones and lacks some. The table has tens of thousands of clones, approximately 71% seen once. The source was CD4+ or CD8+ T cells sorted from blood, collected in a trial of the OX40 agonist ivuxolimab. The receptor source for this set is an adult with an advanced solid tumor such as melanoma, head and neck, liver or kidney cancer.

V gene TRBV19 combines with J gene TRBJ2-1, with D possibly matching TRBD2 (6 bases). Per the germline V gene, CDR1 is LNHDA and CDR2 is SQIVND (reference sequence). The V end was cut by 2 bases, the J end by 6 bases, with 11 bases between. CDR3 length equals 14 residues. CDR3 sequence: CASSITGDGNEQFF. CDR3 in DNA: TGTGCCAGTAGTATAACGGGAGATGGCAATGAGCAGTTCTTC.

V is TRBV18 and J is TRBJ2-1; 7 bases are a match to TRBD1. The length of the CDR3 is 15 residues. The germline CDR1 and CDR2 sequences are KGHSH and LQKENI. V lost 6 bases to trimming and J lost 1 base; unmatched junction nucleotides: 6. The chain's CDR3 is CASSPQGVSYNEQFF. CDR3 nucleotides: TGTGCCAGCTCGCCGCAGGGGGTATCCTACAATGAGCAGTTCTTC. The full variable domain, its missing parts supplied by reference TRBV18 and TRBJ2-1, is NAGVMQNPRHLVRRRGQEARLRCSPMKGHSHVYWYRQLPEEGLKFMVYLQKENIIDESGMPKERFSAEFPKEGPSILRIQQVVRGDSAAYFCASSPQGVSYNEQFFGPGTRLTVL.

This clone has only a few counts. V is TRBV5-1 and J is TRBJ1-2; 8 bases are shared with TRBD1. The CDR3 length is 13 residues. J gave up 8 bases and V 7 bases, and 10 bases lay outside the gene matches. The V gene's germline CDR1 is SGHRS and CDR2 YFSETQ. The CDR3 region is CASGLTGDGGYTF. The CDR3 DNA follows: TGCGCCAGCGGACTGACAGGGGACGGGGGCTACACCTTC.

This clone is a singleton in its sample. The V call is TRBV5-8, the J call TRBJ1-2; no firm D call. Germline V gives CDR1 SGHTS, CDR2 YDEGEE. Trimming cost V 2 bases and J 8 bases, with 7 bases left between them. The CDR3 consists of 11 residues. CDR3 sequence reads: CASSFVSGYTF. The CDR3 DNA reads as TGTGCCAGCAGCTTTGTTTCGGGCTACACCTTC. The full variable domain, completed using reference TRBV5-8 and TRBJ1-2, is EAGVTQSPTHLIKTRGQQATLRCSPISGHTSVYWYQQALGLGLQFLLWYDEGEERNRGNFPPRFSGRQFPNYSSELNVNALELEDSALYLCASSFVSGYTFGSGTRLTVV.

The chain joins TRBV19 to TRBJ1-1; TRBD1 matches at 7 bases. The trim removed 5 bases at V and 6 bases at J, leaving 6 bases unmatched. Germline lookup yields CDR1 LNHDA and CDR2 SQIVND (reference sequence). The CDR3 has 13 amino acids. The CDR3 loop is CASSPRGSSEAFF. The CDR3, as DNA: TGTGCCAGTAGTCCCAGGGGGTCCTCTGAAGCTTTCTTT.

A word on this clone: Germline is not matched at one junction end, which may reflect a read error. The V gene is TRBV11-2, the J gene TRBJ2-1; 8 bases fit TRBD1. CDR1 SGHAT and CDR2 FQNNGV come from the germline V gene. CDR3 size: 16 residues. This CDR3 reads CASTLRAGQGYNEQFF. CDR3 coding DNA: TGTGCCAGCACCTTAAGGGCAGGACAGGGATACAATGAGCAGTTCTTC.

The chain has TRBV5-8 and TRBJ1-5, with TRBD1 as a possible D gene (6 bases). The CDR3 extends over 14 amino acids. V lost 4 bases and J lost 12, with 20 bases in between. Per germline, CDR1 SGHTS and CDR2 YDEGEE. This CDR3 is CASSPRQALFDQHF. CDR3 DNA sequence: TGTGCCAGCAGCCCCCGACAGGCCCTCTTCGACCAGCATTTT. The full variable domain, with the rest looked up from reference TRBV5-8 and TRBJ1-5, is EAGVTQSPTHLIKTRGQQATLRCSPISGHTSVYWYQQALGLGLQFLLWYDEGEERNRGNFPPRFSGRQFPNYSSELNVNALELEDSALYLCASSPRQALFDQHFGDGTRLSIL.

The chain uses TRBV5-1 and TRBJ2-5, with D perhaps TRBD1 (5 bases). There are 17 residues in the CDR3. The germline gives CDR1 SGHRS, CDR2 YFSETQ. V was clipped by 0 bases and J by 2 bases, with 17 bases between them. The CDR3 DNA reads as TGCGCCAGCAGCTTGGGAAGGGGTACAGACTTTCAAGAGACCCAGTACTTC. Its translation is CASSLGRGTDFQETQYF.

This chain connects TRBV7-8 to TRBJ1-5, with TRBD1 matching 8 bases. The CDR3 contains 14 residues. The V gene's germline CDR1 is SGHVS and CDR2 FQNEAQ. The J segment lost 5 bases and the V segment lost 1 base, leaving 1 base of the junction unmatched. CDR3 sequence reads: CASSLGTGYQPQHF. The CDR3 nucleotides read TGTGCCAGCAGCTTAGGGACAGGGTATCAGCCCCAGCATTTT.

The chain is built from TRBV20-1 and TRBJ1-2; possible D gene TRBD1, 5 bases. Germline values: CDR1 DFQATT, CDR2 SNEGSKA (reference sequence). There are 11 residues in the CDR3. The V end was cut by 4 bases, the J end by 6 bases, with 9 bases between. The CDR3 reads CSANAGHGYTF. CDR3 DNA: TGCAGTGCTAATGCAGGGCATGGCTACACCTTC.

This clone is medium-sized. V is TRBV7-9 and J is TRBJ1-1; D uncertain. Germline assignment: CDR1 SEHNR and CDR2 FQNEAQ (reference sequence). The CDR3 is 13 residues long. Trimming took 8 bases from V and 4 from J, leaving 14 bases between them. Here the CDR3 reads CASREGWGTEAFF. CDR3 nucleotide sequence: TGTGCCAGCCGGGAAGGGTGGGGCACTGAAGCTTTCTTT.

The chain is built from TRBV7-8 and TRBJ1-5, with D possibly TRBD1 on 5 matching bases. Trimming took off 2 bases at V and 3 bases at J, with 14 bases between the two ends. Per germline, CDR1 SGHVS and CDR2 FQNEAQ. The CDR3 totals 16 residues. Written as DNA, the CDR3 is TGTGCCAGCAGCTTACGAATGGGGCAAGACAATCAGCCCCAGCATTTT. It is translated as CASSLRMGQDNQPQHF. Full variable domain (missing parts from reference TRBV7-8 and TRBJ1-5): GAGVSQSPRYKVAKRGQDVALRCDPISGHVSLFWYQQALGQGPEFLTYFQNEAQLDKSGLPSDRFFAERPEGSVSTLKIQRTQQEDSAVYLCASSLRMGQDNQPQHFGDGTRLSIL.

The chain joins TRBV2 to TRBJ2-1; tentative D call: TRBD2 (5 bases). The CDR3 runs to 16 residues. Trimming cost V 8 bases and J 9 bases, with 26 bases left between them. Germline CDR1 is SNHLY and CDR2 is FYNNEI. CDR3: CASRGLQKLRLGEQFF. The DNA for the CDR3 is TGTGCCAGCCGAGGGTTACAGAAGCTGCGGTTGGGTGAGCAGTTCTTC.

The chain is built from TRBV5-1 and TRBJ2-5; D remains ambiguous. Trimming stripped 0 bases from V and 3 bases from J, with 6 bases between. The CDR3 covers 13 residues. Germline CDR1 and CDR2: SGHRS and YFSETQ. The DNA of the CDR3 is TGCGCCAGCAGCTTGGTCGTAGAAGAGACCCAGTACTTC. Translation gives CASSLVVEETQYF.

The CDR3 nucleotides read TGTGCCAGCAGCTTGGCAGAGACCGGGGAGCTGTTTTTT. It is translated as CASSLAETGELFF. V usage is TRBV11-1 and J usage is TRBJ2-2, with unresolved D. The CDR3 sequence is 13 residues long. V gave up 3 bases and J gave up 5 bases, with 7 bases separating them. The V gene's germline CDR1 is SGHAT and CDR2 FQDESV (reference sequence).

This clone appeared a few times. V is TRBV9 and J is TRBJ1-3; unclear D gene. The germline V gene has CDR1 SGDLS and CDR2 YYNGEE. The V gene lost 4 bases and the J gene lost 0 bases, with 5 bases spanning the gap. The CDR3 is made up of 13 amino acids. CDR3 sequence reads: CASSPHSGNTIYF. For the CDR3, the DNA is TGTGCCAGCAGCCCCCACTCTGGAAACACCATATATTTT.

V and J are TRBV28 and TRBJ2-2, with TRBD1 matching over 8 bases. Germline CDR1 and CDR2: MDHEN and SYDVKM. This CDR3 has 14 amino acids. V shed 6 bases, J shed 7 bases, and the junction held 7 bases outside the gene matches. As DNA, the CDR3 is TGTGCCAGCAGACCCCCGACAGGGGTCGGGGAGCTGTTTTTT. Protein: CASRPPTGVGELFF.

V and J are TRBV9 and TRBJ2-3; 9 nucleotides line up with TRBD1. The V gene end was trimmed by 4 bases and the J gene end by 4 bases; junction bases not matched to a gene: 7. This CDR3 comprises 15 residues. The germline gives CDR1 SGDLS, CDR2 YYNGEE. CDR3 amino acids: CASSSWTGEADTQYF. Here the CDR3 DNA reads TGTGCCAGCAGCTCCTGGACAGGGGAAGCAGATACGCAGTATTTT.

The chain employs TRBV5-4 and TRBJ2-1, with D maybe TRBD1 (6 bases). The V end was cut by 2 bases, the J end by 4 bases, with 10 bases between. Germline-derived CDR1 and CDR2 are SGHNT and YYREEE (reference sequence). The CDR3 sequence is 14 residues long. In DNA form, the CDR3 reads TGTGCCAGCAGCTTAACAGGGCCTTACAATGAGCAGTTCTTC. It codes for CASSLTGPYNEQFF.

CDR3 in DNA: TGCGCCAGCAGTCAATCGACAACTCCGGGGCCTCTAGGGAGAAGCAATCAGCCCCAGCATTTT. This gives the protein CASSQSTTPGPLGRSNQPQHF. The J gene is TRBJ1-5, the V gene TRBV23-1, with D tentatively TRBD1 (5 bases). TRBV23-1 is annotated as an ORF whose role is uncertain. The CDR3 is 21 residues long. Trimming pared 0 bases from V and 1 base from J, leaving 25 bases between.

This clone was counted only a few times. The gene calls are TRBV7-2 and TRBJ1-2, with 12 positions matching TRBD1. Trimming cost V 1 base and J 3 bases; bases outside gene matches: 3. This CDR3 comprises 16 residues. CDR1 and CDR2 (germline): SGHTA, FQGNSA. The DNA of the CDR3 is TGTGCCAGCAGCTTAGGGGGACAGGGGGCTGACTATGGCTACACCTTC. Its translation is CASSLGGQGADYGYTF.

The chain is built from TRBV27 and TRBJ1-2; 11 nucleotides agree with TRBD1. The germline gives CDR1 MNHEY, CDR2 SMNVEV (reference sequence). This CDR3 has 13 amino acids. Trimming took 5 bases from V and 7 from J; bases not matched to a gene: 3. CDR3 nucleotide sequence: TGTGCCAGCAGTGGGACAGGGGGTGTTGGCTACACCTTC. Protein sequence: CASSGTGGVGYTF.

The chain uses TRBV28 and TRBJ2-7; no definite D call. CDR3 length: 14 residues. Germline CDR1 reads MDHEN; CDR2 reads SYDVKM. The ends were cut back, 5 bases at V and 0 bases at J, with 11 bases in the middle. CDR3 sequence reads: CASSRRPVSYEQYF. The CDR3 DNA is TGTGCCAGCAGTAGACGACCCGTCTCCTACGAGCAGTACTTC.

The chain recombines TRBV6-5 with TRBJ1-1; D gene unclear. The V end lost 2 bases, the J end lost 3 bases, and 10 bases lay between the germline ends. The germline gives CDR1 MNHEY, CDR2 SVGAGI. There are 14 residues in the CDR3. This CDR3 reads CASSYGITDTEAFF. For the CDR3, the DNA is TGTGCCAGCAGTTACGGAATTACGGACACTGAAGCTTTCTTT.

CDR3: CASSNGGAPEAFF. Here the CDR3 DNA reads TGTGCCAGCAGCAACGGGGGGGCCCCTGAAGCTTTCTTT. The chain couples TRBV5-4 to TRBJ1-1; perhaps TRBD1 as D (6 bases). Germline CDR1 SGHNT, CDR2 YYREEE (reference sequence). This CDR3 spans 13 amino acids. V was trimmed by 4 bases and J by 6 bases, leaving 13 bases between them. Full variable domain (remainder filled in from reference TRBV5-4 and TRBJ1-1): ETGVTQSPTHLIKTRGQQVTLRCSSQSGHNTVSWYQQALGQGPQFIFQYYREEENGRGNFPPRFSGLQFPNYSSELNVNALELDDSALYLCASSNGGAPEAFFGQGTRLTVV.

The chain recombines TRBV5-1 with TRBJ1-2; TRBD1 aligns across 8 bases. Losses at the gene ends were 3 bases for V and 7 bases for J; bases not matched to a gene: 8. The germline V gene encodes CDR1 SGHRS and CDR2 YFSETQ. The CDR3 loop spans 14 amino acids. The CDR3: CASSSDRGGGGYTF. The CDR3 bases are TGCGCCAGCAGCTCCGACAGGGGAGGAGGTGGCTACACCTTC.

The chain recombines TRBV5-1 with TRBJ1-1; no clear D gene. The V end was cut by 0 bases, the J end by 3 bases, with 9 bases between. Germline V gene data show CDR1 as SGHRS and CDR2 as YFSETQ. The CDR3 runs to 14 residues. The chain's CDR3 is CASSLVRRDTEAFF. The CDR3 bases are TGCGCCAGCAGCTTGGTCCGTCGGGACACTGAAGCTTTCTTT. Drawing the rest from reference TRBV5-1 and TRBJ1-1, the complete variable domain is KAGVTQTPRYLIKTRGQQVTLSCSPISGHRSVSWYQQTPGQGLQFLFEYFSETQRNKGNFPGRFSGRQFSNSRSEMNVSTLELGDSALYLCASSLVRRDTEAFFGQGTRLTVV.

The chain couples TRBV19 to TRBJ2-2, with a tentative D call TRBD1 (5 bases). With 4 bases removed from V and 5 bases from J, the gap between germline ends came to 14 bases. Germline V gene data show CDR1 as LNHDA and CDR2 as SQIVND (reference sequence). This CDR3 contains 15 residues. The CDR3 DNA reads TGTGCCAGTAGTAAAGGGGCAGCAAATACCGGGGAGCTGTTTTTT. This sequence encodes CASSKGAANTGELFF.

V is TRBV6-1 and J is TRBJ2-1; 7 nucleotides align to TRBD2. The V gene end was trimmed by 2 bases and the J gene end by 8 bases; junction bases not matched to a gene: 9. Germline CDR1 and CDR2: MNHNS and SASEGT. The CDR3 consists of 15 residues. This chain's CDR3 is CASSEPNSGKDEQFF. Here the CDR3 DNA reads TGTGCCAGCAGTGAACCCAACAGCGGGAAGGATGAGCAGTTCTTC.

This clone has only one observation. The chain recombines TRBV7-3 with TRBJ2-1; the match to TRBD2 covers 9 bases. The length of the CDR3 is 14 residues. The V gene end was trimmed by 4 bases and the J gene end by 9 bases; junction bases not matched to a gene: 7. The V gene's germline CDR1 is SGHTA and CDR2 FQGTGA. For the CDR3, the DNA is TGTGCCAGCAGCTCAGGATTTAGCGGGAGTGAGCAGTTCTTC. Encoded protein: CASSSGFSGSEQFF.